This entry lists 16 T cell receptor beta chains sequenced from one sample in a study of blood T cell repertoires in COVID-19. Only in-frame clones appear in the TCRdb table, and some are missing; sequencing was by immunoSEQ multiplex PCR. The sample shows 390,000 or so clones, about 90% of them seen only once. The sample taken for sequencing was peripheral blood. The receptors were sampled from a woman aged 25-40 years with COVID-19, enrolled during active disease.

The chain uses TRBV9 and TRBJ2-7; 7 nucleotides align to TRBD1. V shed 4 bases and J 4 bases; nucleotides not matched to a gene: 11. Germline CDR1 is SGDLS and CDR2 is YYNGEE. This CDR3 region has 15 residues. The CDR3 is CASSRGQVAPYEQYF. CDR3 sequence (DNA): TGTGCCAGCAGCCGCGGACAGGTGGCCCCATACGAGCAGTACTTC.

The chain links TRBV7-9 to TRBJ2-7; 7 bases are a match to TRBD2. Germline lookup yields CDR1 SEHNR and CDR2 FQNEAQ (reference sequence). J gave up 3 bases and V 5 bases, and 7 bases lay outside the gene matches. This CDR3 contains 14 residues. In nucleotides, the CDR3 is TGTGCCAGCAGCCCCGGGACTAACCTCTACGAGCAGTACTTC. Translation gives CASSPGTNLYEQYF.

The V call is TRBV4-1, the J call TRBJ2-3; TRBD2 agrees at 11 bases. V lost 2 bases and J lost 2; bases outside the gene matches: 3. Germline CDR1 reads MGHRA; CDR2 reads YSYEKL. The CDR3 consists of 16 residues. The CDR3 region has the DNA TGCGCCAGCAGCCAACTAGCGGGAGGAACCACAGATACGCAGTATTTT. It encodes CASSQLAGGTTDTQYF.

The gene calls are TRBV6-4 and TRBJ2-7; 9 nucleotides align to TRBD1. The CDR3 covers 13 residues. J lost 2 bases, V lost 10 bases, and 6 bases had no gene match. Per germline, CDR1 MRHNA and CDR2 SNTAGT. The CDR3 is CATPGQGTYEQYF. The CDR3 nucleotides read TGTGCCACCCCGGGACAGGGAACCTACGAGCAGTACTTC.

This sequence joins TRBV5-5 and TRBJ1-6, with 7 bases that match TRBD1. From germline, CDR1 is SGHKS and CDR2 YYEKEE (reference sequence). J gave up 11 bases and V 3 bases, and 11 bases lay outside the gene matches. The CDR3 has 15 amino acids. The DNA for the CDR3 is TGTGCCAGCAGCTCGGACAGGCCCCGGCAGGCACCCCTCCACTTT. Protein product: CASSSDRPRQAPLHF.

This chain links TRBV5-4 with TRBJ2-2; the match to TRBD2 covers 7 bases. In germline, CDR1 is SGHNT, CDR2 YYREEE (reference sequence). The CDR3 is made up of 16 amino acids. With 5 bases clipped from V and 4 bases from J, the junction kept 11 bases outside the gene matches. Written as DNA, the CDR3 is TGTGCCAGCAGGGACGGATTAGGGAGGGGCACCGGGGAGCTGTTTTTT. This translates into CASRDGLGRGTGELFF. The whole variable domain, filled in from reference TRBV5-4 and TRBJ2-2, reads ETGVTQSPTHLIKTRGQQVTLRCSSQSGHNTVSWYQQALGQGPQFIFQYYREEENGRGNFPPRFSGLQFPNYSSELNVNALELDDSALYLCASRDGLGRGTGELFFGEGSRLTVL.

This clone has a handful of counts. J is TRBJ2-7 and V is TRBV7-8; no firm D call. V gave up 4 bases and J gave up 3 bases, with 13 bases separating them. This CDR3 spans 14 amino acids. Germline values: CDR1 SGHVS, CDR2 FQNEAQ. The CDR3 sequence: CASSSNRQSYEQYF. The CDR3 bases are TGTGCCAGCAGCTCAAACCGACAAAGCTACGAGCAGTACTTC.

The V gene is TRBV3-1 (or the pseudogene TRBV3-2), the J gene TRBJ2-5; D might be TRBD1 (6 bases). The CDR3 length is 17 residues. Germline assignment: CDR1 LGHDT and CDR2 YNNKEL (reference sequence). Trimming took 0 bases from V and 5 from J, leaving 19 bases between them. The CDR3 loop is CASSQEQGSGLIETQYF. The CDR3 nucleotides are TGTGCCAGCAGCCAAGAACAGGGTAGTGGGTTAATTGAGACCCAGTACTTC.

This clone was seen ten or more times. The chain uses TRBV27 and TRBJ2-2; maybe TRBD1 (5 bases). Germline loops: CDR1 MNHEY, CDR2 SMNVEV (reference sequence). The CDR3 runs to 17 residues. V lost 6 bases and J 1 base, leaving 18 bases between the germline ends. The CDR3 sequence is CASSPLGVGENTGELFF. CDR3 in DNA: TGTGCCAGCAGCCCCCTAGGGGTAGGGGAGAACACCGGGGAGCTGTTTTTT.

The rearrangement uses TRBV5-1 and TRBJ2-1, with D possibly matching TRBD1 (6 bases). CDR1 and CDR2 (germline): SGHRS, YFSETQ. The V end lost 6 bases, the J end lost 4 bases, and 20 bases lay between the germline ends. The CDR3 extends over 16 amino acids. The CDR3, as DNA: TGCGCCAGCACCCCCTCTCAGGGGCCCTATTACAATGAGCAGTTCTTC. Translating gives CASTPSQGPYYNEQFF. Full variable domain (missing parts from reference TRBV5-1 and TRBJ2-1): KAGVTQTPRYLIKTRGQQVTLSCSPISGHRSVSWYQQTPGQGLQFLFEYFSETQRNKGNFPGRFSGRQFSNSRSEMNVSTLELGDSALYLCASTPSQGPYYNEQFFGPGTRLTVL.

The gene calls are TRBV9 and TRBJ1-1, with 10 nucleotides matching TRBD1. CDR3 length: 14 amino acids. Germline V gene lookup returns CDR1 SGDLS and CDR2 YYNGEE. The ends lost 3 bases at V and 8 bases at J; junction bases unmatched: 7. CDR3 sequence reads: CASSGQGASAEAFF. DNA of the CDR3: TGTGCCAGCAGCGGACAGGGGGCGTCGGCAGAAGCTTTCTTT.

This chain joins TRBV6-6 and TRBJ1-1; D is unclear. V dropped 5 bases and J dropped 1 base, with 14 bases sitting between them. Germline assignment: CDR1 MNHNY and CDR2 SVGAGI (reference sequence). The CDR3 covers 15 residues. DNA for the CDR3: TGTGCCAGCAGTGGCGGCGTAGGGAGGAACACTGAAGCTTTCTTT. It encodes CASSGGVGRNTEAFF.

The CDR3 nucleotides read TGTGCCAGCAGCTTAGGGCTGTCCTACGAGCAGTACTTC. Amino acid sequence: CASSLGLSYEQYF. J is TRBJ2-7 and V is TRBV7-2; D gene uncertain. The CDR3 totals 13 residues. CDR1 and CDR2 from the germline V gene are SGHTA and FQGNSA. V was clipped by 1 base and J by 1 base, with 5 bases between them. The full variable domain, completed using reference TRBV7-2 and TRBJ2-7, is GAGVSQSPSNKVTEKGKDVELRCDPISGHTALYWYRQSLGQGLEFLIYFQGNSAPDKSGLPSDRFSAERTGGSVSTLTIQRTQQEDSAVYLCASSLGLSYEQYFGPGTRLTVT.

This clone appeared a single time. The chain is built from TRBV18 and TRBJ1-5; weak D call: TRBD1 (5 bases). The length of the CDR3 is 14 residues. V was pared by 2 bases and J by 6 bases, with 11 bases between. Germline assignment: CDR1 KGHSH and CDR2 LQKENI. DNA for the CDR3: TGTGCCAGCTCACCAAGGCAGGGAAGTCAGCCCCAGCATTTT. Translating it yields CASSPRQGSQPQHF.

The chain uses TRBV6-5 and TRBJ2-7, with a possible D match to TRBD1 (5 bases). The CDR3 has 11 residues. Germline V gene lookup returns CDR1 MNHEY and CDR2 SVGAGI. V was clipped by 7 bases and J by 7 bases, with 11 bases between them. CDR3 amino acids: CASTLGVEQYF. CDR3 nucleotides: TGTGCCAGCACTCTAGGGGTTGAGCAGTACTTC.

In its sample, this clone was seen once. The V and J genes are TRBV19 and TRBJ2-7; 7 nucleotides line up with TRBD1. Germline values: CDR1 LNHDA, CDR2 SQIVND (reference sequence). This CDR3 has 14 residues. J was trimmed by 2 bases and V by 5 bases; bases with no gene match: 6. The CDR3 DNA sequence: TGTGCCAGTAGTGTCCGGGACAGAACCTACGAGCAGTACTTC. Amino acids: CASSVRDRTYEQYF. The full variable domain, completed using reference TRBV19 and TRBJ2-7, is DGGITQSPKYLFRKEGQNVTLSCEQNLNHDAMYWYRQDPGQGLRLIYYSQIVNDFQKGDIAEGYSVSREKKESFPLTVTSAQKNPTAFYLCASSVRDRTYEQYFGPGTRLTVT.